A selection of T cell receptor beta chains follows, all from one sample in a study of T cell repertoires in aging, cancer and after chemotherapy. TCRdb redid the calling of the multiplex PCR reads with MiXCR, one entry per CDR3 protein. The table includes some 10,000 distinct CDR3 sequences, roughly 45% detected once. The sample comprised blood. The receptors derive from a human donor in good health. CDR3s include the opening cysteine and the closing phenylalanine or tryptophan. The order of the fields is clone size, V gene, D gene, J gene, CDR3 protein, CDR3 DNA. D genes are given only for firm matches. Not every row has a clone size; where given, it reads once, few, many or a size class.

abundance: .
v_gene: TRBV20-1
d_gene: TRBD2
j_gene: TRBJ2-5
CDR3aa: CSAGLAQGETQYF
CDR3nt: TGCAGTGCGGGACTAGCGCAAGGAGAGACCCAGTACTTC

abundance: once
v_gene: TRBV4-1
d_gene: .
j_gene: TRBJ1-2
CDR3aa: CASSQRVGNGVGGYTF
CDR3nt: TGCGCCAGCAGCCAAAGGGTAGGGAACGGAGTAGGTGGCTACACCTTC

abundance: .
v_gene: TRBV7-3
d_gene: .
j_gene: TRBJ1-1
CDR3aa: CASSFRASTEAFF
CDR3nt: TGTGCCAGCAGCTTCAGGGCGTCCACTGAAGCTTTCTTT

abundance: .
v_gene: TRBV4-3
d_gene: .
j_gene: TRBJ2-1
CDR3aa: CASSQAATLSSYNEQFF
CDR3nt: TGCGCCAGCAGCCAAGCCGCAACGTTGAGCTCCTACAATGAGCAGTTCTTC

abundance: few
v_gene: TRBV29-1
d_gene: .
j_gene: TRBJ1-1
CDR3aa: CSSGRNTEAFF
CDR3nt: TGCAGCTCGGGCAGGAACACTGAAGCTTTCTTT

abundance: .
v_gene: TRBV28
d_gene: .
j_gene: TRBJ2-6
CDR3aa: CASKTGTGANVLTF
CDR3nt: TGTGCCAGCAAGACAGGAACTGGGGCCAACGTCCTGACTTTC

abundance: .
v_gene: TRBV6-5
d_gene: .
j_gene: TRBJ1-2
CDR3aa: CASSSTGPGGYTF
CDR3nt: TGTGCCAGCAGTTCAACAGGACCCGGGGGCTACACCTTC

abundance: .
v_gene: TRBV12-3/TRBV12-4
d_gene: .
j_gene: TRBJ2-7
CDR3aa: CASSWGVYEQYF
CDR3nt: TGTGCCAGCTCATGGGGAGTCTACGAGCAGTACTTC

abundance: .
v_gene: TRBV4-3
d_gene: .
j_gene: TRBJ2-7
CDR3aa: CASSQLLAHEQYF
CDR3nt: TGCGCCAGCAGCCAGCTCTTAGCCCACGAGCAGTACTTC

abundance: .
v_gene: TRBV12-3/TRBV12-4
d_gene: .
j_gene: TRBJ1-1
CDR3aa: CASTDPFRVDTEAFF
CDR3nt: TGTGCCAGCACCGACCCCTTTAGGGTGGACACTGAAGCTTTCTTT

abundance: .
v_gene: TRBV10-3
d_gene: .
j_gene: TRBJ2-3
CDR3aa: CAIRKEGLSTDTQYF
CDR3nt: TGTGCCATCAGGAAGGAGGGCCTTAGCACAGATACGCAGTATTTT

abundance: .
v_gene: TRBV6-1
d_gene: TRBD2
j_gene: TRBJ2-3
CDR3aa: CASSESTTSGGADTQYF
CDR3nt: TGTGCCAGCAGTGAATCAACGACTAGCGGGGGGGCAGATACGCAGTATTTT

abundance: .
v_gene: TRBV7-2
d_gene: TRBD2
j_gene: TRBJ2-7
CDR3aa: CASSLSGGNLHEQYF
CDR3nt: TGTGCCAGCAGCTTGAGCGGGGGGAATCTACACGAGCAGTACTTC

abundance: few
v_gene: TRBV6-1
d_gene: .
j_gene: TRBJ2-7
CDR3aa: CASSARRSSYEQYF
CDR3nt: TGTGCCAGCAGTGCACGACGCAGCTCCTACGAGCAGTACTTC

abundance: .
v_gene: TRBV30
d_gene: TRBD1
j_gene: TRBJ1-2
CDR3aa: CAWHPGTGPFSLKFSYGYTF
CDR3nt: TGTGCCTGGCACCCCGGGACAGGGCCCTTCAGTTTGAAGTTCAGCTATGGCTACACCTTC

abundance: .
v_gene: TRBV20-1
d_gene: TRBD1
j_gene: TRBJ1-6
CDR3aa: CSATGQSYNSPLHF
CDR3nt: TGCAGTGCAACGGGACAGAGCTATAATTCACCCCTCCACTTT

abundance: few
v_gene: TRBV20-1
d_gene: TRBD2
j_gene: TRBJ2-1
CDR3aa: CSARGRVGGAYEQFF
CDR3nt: TGCAGTGCTAGAGGACGGGTCGGGGGGGCTTATGAGCAGTTCTTC

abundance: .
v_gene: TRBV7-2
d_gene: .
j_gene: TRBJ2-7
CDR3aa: CASSTGGLSYEQYF
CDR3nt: TGTGCCAGCAGCACCGGGGGGCTCTCCTACGAGCAGTACTTC

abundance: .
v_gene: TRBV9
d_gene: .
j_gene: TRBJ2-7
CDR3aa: CASSGSYEQYF
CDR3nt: TGTGCCAGCAGCGGCAGCTACGAGCAGTACTTC

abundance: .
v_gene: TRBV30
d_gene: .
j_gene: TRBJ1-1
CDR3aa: CAWSGSPGTEAFF
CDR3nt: TGTGCCTGGAGTGGGTCCCCGGGGACTGAAGCTTTCTTT

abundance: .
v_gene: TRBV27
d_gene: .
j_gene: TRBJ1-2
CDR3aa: CASKPKGDYGYTF
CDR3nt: TGTGCCAGCAAGCCGAAAGGGGACTATGGCTACACCTTC

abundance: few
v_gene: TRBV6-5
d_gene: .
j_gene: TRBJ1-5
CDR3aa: CASSMQRSNQPQHF
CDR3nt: TGTGCCAGCAGTATGCAGAGGAGCAATCAGCCCCAGCATTTT

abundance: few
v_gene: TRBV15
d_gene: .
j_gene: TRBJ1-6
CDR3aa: CATSESYNSPLHF
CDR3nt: TGTGCCACCAGCGAATCCTATAATTCACCCCTCCACTTT

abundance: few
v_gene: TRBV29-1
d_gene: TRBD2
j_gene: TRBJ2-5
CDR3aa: CSVAGTSGGGGETQYF
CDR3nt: TGCAGCGTTGCAGGGACTAGCGGGGGAGGCGGAGAGACCCAGTACTTC

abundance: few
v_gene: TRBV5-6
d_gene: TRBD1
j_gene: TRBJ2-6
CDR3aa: CASSWGQSSGANVLTF
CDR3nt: TGTGCCAGCAGTTGGGGACAGAGCTCTGGGGCCAACGTCCTGACTTTC

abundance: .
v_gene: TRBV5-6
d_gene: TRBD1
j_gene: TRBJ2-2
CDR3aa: CASSPGQGANTGELFF
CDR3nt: TGTGCCAGCAGCCCAGGACAGGGGGCGAACACCGGGGAGCTGTTTTTT

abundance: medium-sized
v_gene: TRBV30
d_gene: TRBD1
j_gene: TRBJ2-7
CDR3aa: CAWSGDSYEQYF
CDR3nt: TGTGCCTGGAGTGGGGACAGCTACGAGCAGTACTTC

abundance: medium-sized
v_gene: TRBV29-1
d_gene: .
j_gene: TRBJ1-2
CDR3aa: CSVEDQQGNGYTF
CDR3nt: TGCAGCGTTGAAGATCAACAGGGTAATGGCTACACCTTC

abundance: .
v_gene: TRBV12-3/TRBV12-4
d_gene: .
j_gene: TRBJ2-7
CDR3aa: CASSLDGSFYEQYF
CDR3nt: TGTGCCAGCAGCTTGGATGGCAGCTTCTACGAGCAGTACTTC

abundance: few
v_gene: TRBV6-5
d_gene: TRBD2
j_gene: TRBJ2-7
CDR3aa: CASSGLAETSYEQYF
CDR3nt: TGTGCCAGCAGTGGACTAGCGGAAACCTCCTACGAGCAGTACTTC

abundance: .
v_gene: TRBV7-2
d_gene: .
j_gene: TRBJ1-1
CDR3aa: CASSLGSDGRVIF
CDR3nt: TGTGCCAGCAGCTTAGGTTCGGACGGTCGGGTTATCTTT